The 17 T cell receptor beta chains below were found in one sample sequenced in a study of blood T cell repertoires in COVID-19. Assay: immunoSEQ multiplex PCR; the TCRdb copy retains only in-frame clones and omits some. This sample has roughly 190,000 clones, with 65% to 80% found just once. Sequencing was done on a sample of peripheral blood. The receptors were gathered from a woman aged 45-65 years with acute or convalescent COVID-19.

Written as DNA, the CDR3 is TGTGCCAGCAGATTGTGGGCCTCAGGAAATCAGCCCCAGCATTTT. Translating it yields CASRLWASGNQPQHF. The chain uses TRBV6-5 and TRBJ1-5; D gene uncertain. Germline values: CDR1 MNHEY, CDR2 SVGAGI. V shed 6 bases and J shed 4 bases, with 16 bases lying between them. The CDR3 has 15 residues.

A remark on this clone: Other DNA sequences within the sample encode an identical CDR3. CDR3 DNA sequence: TGTGCCAGCAGCCCAGACAGCCATGGCTACACCTTC. Translated: CASSPDSHGYTF. The chain uses TRBV7-8 and TRBJ1-2; D perhaps matches TRBD1 (5 bases). The CDR3 covers 12 residues. The V end lost 5 bases, the J end lost 6 bases, and 10 bases lay between the germline ends. Germline V gene data show CDR1 as SGHVS and CDR2 as FQNEAQ.

J is TRBJ2-3 and V is TRBV3-1 (or the pseudogene TRBV3-2); 11 bases fit TRBD2. Germline V gene sequence: CDR1 LGHDT, CDR2 YNNKEL (reference sequence). The CDR3 sequence is 14 residues long. Trimming at V came to 5 bases and at J to 12 bases, leaving 10 bases not matched to a gene. In nucleotides, the CDR3 is TGTGCCAGCAGCTCCGCTCTAGCGGGGGGCCCTCAGTATTTT. Translating gives CASSSALAGGPQYF.

In DNA, the CDR3 is TGTGCCAGCAGAAAAACAGGGTCGGACTATGGCTACACCTTC. Its translation: CASRKTGSDYGYTF. The chain links TRBV6-4 to TRBJ1-2; D may be TRBD1 (6 bases). V lost 6 bases to trimming and J lost 3 bases, with 14 bases between them. Germline V gene data show CDR1 as MRHNA and CDR2 as SNTAGT. The length of the CDR3 is 14 residues.

The CDR3 sequence is CASSQNLGTGPSYEQYF. Written as DNA, the CDR3 is TGTGCCAGCAGCCAAAATCTCGGGACAGGGCCGTCTTACGAGCAGTACTTC. The chain recombines TRBV27 with TRBJ2-7, with TRBD1 matching over 9 bases. Unmatched junction bases numbered 16, after V lost 6 bases and J lost 4 bases. Germline CDR1 is MNHEY and CDR2 is SMNVEV (reference sequence). The CDR3 is made up of 17 amino acids.

This clone was counted a few times. The chain is built from TRBV10-1 and TRBJ2-1; TRBD2 matches at 10 bases. This CDR3 is built from 15 residues. The junction had 8 bases not matched to a gene; V was cut back by 8 bases and J by 4 bases. Germline CDR1 and CDR2: WNHNN and SYGVQD (reference sequence). The CDR3 reads CASQGASGGYNEQFF. In DNA form, the CDR3 reads TGCGCCAGCCAAGGGGCTAGCGGGGGATACAATGAGCAGTTCTTC.

This chain uses TRBV5-1 with TRBJ1-3; 9 nucleotides line up with TRBD1. Germline CDR1 reads SGHRS; CDR2 reads YFSETQ. V was clipped by 4 bases and J by 4 bases; unmatched bases: 6. The CDR3 is 15 residues long. Here the CDR3 reads CASSPDRGSGNTIYF. In DNA form, the CDR3 reads TGCGCCAGCAGCCCTGACAGGGGGTCCGGAAACACCATATATTTT. Variable domain in full (rest from reference TRBV5-1 and TRBJ1-3): KAGVTQTPRYLIKTRGQQVTLSCSPISGHRSVSWYQQTPGQGLQFLFEYFSETQRNKGNFPGRFSGRQFSNSRSEMNVSTLELGDSALYLCASSPDRGSGNTIYFGEGSWLTVV.

The chain employs TRBV5-1 and TRBJ1-3, with 7 bases identical to TRBD1. Germline lookup yields CDR1 SGHRS and CDR2 YFSETQ. V was clipped by 3 bases and J by 4 bases; unmatched bases: 7. The CDR3 has 15 amino acids. In DNA, the CDR3 is TGCGCCAGCAGCTACAGGGGTGAGCCCGGAAACACCATATATTTT. It yields the protein CASSYRGEPGNTIYF.

The chain carries TRBV5-4 and TRBJ1-2, with TRBD1 identical over 11 bases. In germline, CDR1 is SGHNT, CDR2 YYREEE (reference sequence). Germline trimming cut 2 bases from V and 8 bases from J; bases unmatched to any gene: 5. The CDR3 contains 14 residues. CDR3 nucleotides: TGTGCCAGCAGCTTTGGACAGGGGGCGTTGGGCTACACCTTC. This codes for CASSFGQGALGYTF.

This clone is a singleton in its sample. The chain has TRBV6-5 and TRBJ1-4; no clear D. The CDR3 contains 14 residues. Germline V gene sequence: CDR1 MNHEY, CDR2 SVGAGI. The V and J ends lost 7 bases and 5 bases respectively, with 14 bases between them. As DNA, the CDR3 is TGTGCCAGCACGCGGGCGACGTTGAATGAAAAACTGTTTTTT. This codes for CASTRATLNEKLFF.

The DNA of the CDR3 is TGTGCCAGCAGCTTAGAGGGACACCATAATTCACCCCTCCACTTT. Its translation is CASSLEGHHNSPLHF. This chain joins TRBV7-2 and TRBJ1-6; a weak D match, TRBD1 (6 bases). Looked up from germline, CDR1 is SGHTA and CDR2 is FQGNSA. Trimming pared 1 base from V and 5 bases from J, leaving 9 bases between. This CDR3 comprises 15 residues.

This chain links TRBV30 with TRBJ1-2; D is uncertain. Germline V gives CDR1 GTSNPN, CDR2 SVGIG (reference sequence). CDR3 length: 12 amino acids. Trimming took off 2 bases at V and 7 bases at J, with 11 bases between the two ends. DNA for the CDR3: TGTGCCTGGAGTAGGCAGAGCGGTGGCTACACCTTC. Translating it yields CAWSRQSGGYTF.

The rearrangement links TRBV10-1 to TRBJ2-1; a weak D match, TRBD2 (5 bases). Germline V CDR1 and CDR2: WNHNN, SYGVQD (reference sequence). Trimming cost V 3 bases and J 5 bases, with 14 bases left between them. The CDR3 length is 15 residues. The CDR3 coding sequence is TGCGCCAGCAGTGAAATCGGCGGAGGCAACAATGAGCAGTTCTTC. Its protein is CASSEIGGGNNEQFF.

This clone was seen at least ten times. The chain recombines TRBV10-1 with TRBJ1-2; 9 bases align to TRBD1. Germline assignment: CDR1 WNHNN and CDR2 SYGVQD (reference sequence). The CDR3 loop spans 14 amino acids. V shed 6 bases, J shed 7 bases, and the junction held 9 bases outside the gene matches. The CDR3 region has the DNA TGCGCCAGCAGGAACGTACAGGGGGCGGGTGGCTACACCTTC. Translation gives CASRNVQGAGGYTF.

The CDR3 nucleotides are TGTGCCAGCAGTTACCTACAGGGAGATCGCACCTTC. Protein product: CASSYLQGDRTF. The rearrangement uses TRBV12-3 or TRBV12-4 and TRBJ1-2; a possible D gene is TRBD1 (6 bases). V lost 4 bases to trimming and J lost 13 bases, with 16 bases between them. This CDR3 is 12 amino acids long.

This sequence joins TRBV6-5 and TRBJ1-2; 8 nucleotides match TRBD1. CDR3 length: 14 residues. CDR1 is MNHEY and CDR2 is SVGAGI in the germline V gene. The ends lost 8 bases at V and 1 base at J; junction bases unmatched: 6. CDR3 coding DNA: TGTGCCAGCTGCGGACAGGGCCGTAACTATGGCTACACCTTC. The encoded protein is CASCGQGRNYGYTF.

V gene TRBV14 combines with J gene TRBJ1-2; 9 nucleotides agree with TRBD1. The CDR3 contains 15 residues. In germline, CDR1 is SGHDN, CDR2 FVKESK. After removal of 4 bases from V and 7 bases from J, the junction contained 10 bases not matched to a gene. The CDR3 region has the DNA TGTGCCAGCAGCCGGATGGGACAGGGTCATGCTGGCTACACCTTC. Protein sequence: CASSRMGQGHAGYTF.